These 25 T cell receptor beta chains came from one sample sequenced in a study of T cell changes during pregnancy in multiple sclerosis. The method was immunoSEQ multiplex PCR; TCRdb's version includes in-frame clones alone and lacks a portion of them. The sample shows approximately 60,000 clones, about 90% of them seen only once. This specimen consisted of peripheral blood, obtained in the third trimester of pregnancy. All receptors come from a female donor in good health, enrolled as a control in a pregnancy study.

This chain links TRBV5-6 with TRBJ1-2; 10 bases agree with TRBD1. V dropped 0 bases and J dropped 11; count of bases not matched to a gene: 4. Germline lookup yields CDR1 SGHDT and CDR2 YYEEEE. This CDR3 spans 13 amino acids. The CDR3 protein is CASSLAPGQGYTF. DNA of the CDR3: TGTGCCAGCAGCTTGGCTCCGGGACAGGGGTACACCTTC.

The chain employs TRBV6-5 and TRBJ2-7, with 8 bases lining up with TRBD2. With V trimmed by 10 bases and J by 0 bases, 5 bases remained unmatched. The CDR3 spans 13 residues. From germline, CDR1 is MNHEY and CDR2 SVGAGI. DNA of the CDR3: TGTGCCACTGTAGCGGGGAGCTCCTACGAGCAGTACTTC. Residues: CATVAGSSYEQYF.

The gene calls are TRBV19 and TRBJ2-3; 9 nucleotides agree with TRBD1. This CDR3 has 15 amino acids. The J segment lost 0 bases and the V segment lost 6 bases, leaving 4 bases of the junction unmatched. Germline V gene lookup returns CDR1 LNHDA and CDR2 SQIVND (reference sequence). The CDR3, as DNA: TGTGCCAGTAGCGGGGGACAGGGTAGCACAGATACGCAGTATTTT. This gives the protein CASSGGQGSTDTQYF.

The gene calls are TRBV4-1 and TRBJ1-6, with 9 bases lining up with TRBD1. The trim removed 4 bases at V and 7 bases at J, leaving 5 bases unmatched. From germline, CDR1 is MGHRA and CDR2 YSYEKL. The CDR3 consists of 15 residues. CDR3 coding DNA: TGCGCCAGCAGCCGGCTCGGGACAGGGAATTCACCCCTCCACTTT. It is translated as CASSRLGTGNSPLHF.

This chain joins TRBV6-1 and TRBJ1-2, with 9 bases aligning to TRBD1. Germline V CDR1 and CDR2: MNHNS, SASEGT. The V and J ends lost 1 base and 7 bases, in that order; junction bases with no gene match: 10. The CDR3 is 16 residues long. This CDR3 reads CASSEGTGGAIGGYTF. CDR3 DNA sequence: TGTGCCAGCAGTGAAGGCACAGGGGGCGCGATTGGTGGCTACACCTTC.

This chain joins TRBV18 and TRBJ1-2; TRBD1 matches at 7 bases. The CDR3 loop spans 14 amino acids. From germline, CDR1 is KGHSH and CDR2 LQKENI. V shed 6 bases, J shed 0 bases, and the junction held 4 bases outside the gene matches. For the CDR3, the DNA is TGTGCCAGCTCGCCGGGGACAGCTAACTATGGCTACACCTTC. This encodes CASSPGTANYGYTF.

The gene calls are TRBV7-2 and TRBJ1-3, with 7 positions matching TRBD1. The CDR3 is made up of 14 amino acids. CDR1 is SGHTA, CDR2 FQGNSA, per germline. Losses at the gene ends were 6 bases for V and 0 bases for J; bases not matched to a gene: 2. This chain's CDR3 is CASRQGSSGNTIYF. CDR3 coding DNA: TGTGCCAGCAGACAGGGGAGCTCTGGAAACACCATATATTTT.

This clone was detected only once. The chain employs TRBV19 and TRBJ1-1; the D gene is possibly TRBD1 (5 bases). Germline V gene sequence: CDR1 LNHDA, CDR2 SQIVND (reference sequence). The V end lost 9 bases, the J end lost 1 base, and 12 bases lay between the germline ends. The CDR3 is made up of 13 amino acids. In DNA form, the CDR3 reads TGTGCCAGCGCGACAGAGACGAACACTGAAGCTTTCTTT. Translated: CASATETNTEAFF.

This rearrangement joins TRBV11-3 to TRBJ2-7; 8 nucleotides align to TRBD1. V dropped 5 bases and J dropped 3; count of bases not matched to a gene: 6. Germline V CDR1 and CDR2: SGHNT, YENEEA. The CDR3 consists of 14 residues. The chain's CDR3 is CASSRNGQGYEQYF. DNA of the CDR3: TGTGCCAGCAGCCGGAACGGACAGGGCTACGAGCAGTACTTC.

This sequence joins TRBV6-5 and TRBJ2-1; possibly TRBD1 for D (5 bases). In germline, CDR1 is MNHEY, CDR2 SVGAGI. The CDR3 contains 15 residues. V shed 5 bases and J shed 4 bases, with 15 bases lying between them. DNA of the CDR3: TGTGCCAGCAGTACCGTGGGGCTTGGGTACAATGAGCAGTTCTTC. Its translation: CASSTVGLGYNEQFF.

This chain uses TRBV29-1 with TRBJ2-7; 8 nucleotides agree with TRBD1. The length of the CDR3 is 13 residues. The germline V gene has CDR1 SQVTM and CDR2 ANQGSEA. The trim removed 6 bases at V and 0 bases at J, leaving 4 bases unmatched. This chain's CDR3 is CSVGQGPSYEQYF. CDR3 nucleotides: TGCAGCGTCGGACAGGGCCCCTCCTACGAGCAGTACTTC.

The J gene is TRBJ1-1, the V gene TRBV6-5; the match to TRBD1 covers 7 bases. The trim removed 0 bases at V and 7 bases at J, leaving 5 bases unmatched. The CDR3 is 14 amino acids. Per the germline V gene, CDR1 is MNHEY and CDR2 is SVGAGI. CDR3 DNA sequence: TGTGCCAGCAGTTACTCGAGGTCAGGGGGTGAAGCTTTCTTT. Amino acids: CASSYSRSGGEAFF.

This clone occurred a few times. The chain uses TRBV5-5 and TRBJ2-7, with D perhaps matching TRBD1 (6 bases). This CDR3 region has 13 residues. Germline V gene sequence: CDR1 SGHKS, CDR2 YYEKEE (reference sequence). V was shortened by 3 bases and J by 3 bases, with 10 bases between the two germline ends. CDR3 protein: CASSYPRGYEQYF. The CDR3 DNA reads as TGTGCCAGCAGCTACCCCAGGGGCTACGAGCAGTACTTC.

The genes are TRBV29-1 and TRBJ2-7, with D possibly matching TRBD1 (5 bases). V lost 1 base and J 3 bases, leaving 7 bases between the germline ends. The CDR3 consists of 12 residues. Per the germline V gene, CDR1 is SQVTM and CDR2 is ANQGSEA. CDR3 amino acids: CSVEVRDYEQYF. CDR3 DNA: TGCAGCGTTGAAGTCAGGGACTACGAGCAGTACTTC.

The J gene is TRBJ2-1, the V gene TRBV18, with D possibly TRBD2 on 5 matching bases. Looked up from germline, CDR1 is KGHSH and CDR2 is LQKENI. V was clipped by 2 bases and J by 0 bases, with 14 bases between them. CDR3 length: 17 residues. In DNA, the CDR3 is TGTGCCAGCTCACCAAGCCTCCAGCGGAGCTCCTACAATGAGCAGTTCTTC. Encoded protein: CASSPSLQRSSYNEQFF.

The V gene is TRBV11-1, the J gene TRBJ1-1, with 7 bases identical to TRBD1. The CDR3 is 16 amino acids. The V segment lost 4 bases and the J segment 0 bases; nucleotides outside the gene matches: 8. The germline V gene encodes CDR1 SGHAT and CDR2 FQDESV (reference sequence). The CDR3 spells CASSSGGGGLNTEAFF. CDR3 coding DNA: TGTGCCAGCAGCTCAGGGGGTGGGGGCTTGAACACTGAAGCTTTCTTT.

This sequence joins TRBV10-3 and TRBJ2-5; 7 bases align to TRBD2. The germline V gene has CDR1 ENHRY and CDR2 SYGVKD. The CDR3 has 12 amino acids. The ends lost 8 bases at V and 3 bases at J; junction bases unmatched: 3. Here the CDR3 DNA reads TGTGCCATCGGGGCGGGAGAAGAGACCCAGTACTTC. This sequence encodes CAIGAGEETQYF.

The chain uses TRBV27 and TRBJ2-3, with 9 bases lining up with TRBD2. After removal of 4 bases from V and 4 bases from J, the junction contained 3 bases not matched to a gene. This CDR3 is 14 amino acids long. CDR1 and CDR2 (germline): MNHEY, SMNVEV (reference sequence). The CDR3, as DNA: TGTGCCAGCAGTTCAGCGGGAGGCCCAGATACGCAGTATTTT. Its protein product is CASSSAGGPDTQYF.

The chain recombines TRBV19 with TRBJ2-1; a weak D match, TRBD1 (5 bases). V dropped 3 bases and J dropped 6 bases, with 15 bases sitting between them. This CDR3 is 15 amino acids long. Germline V gene lookup returns CDR1 LNHDA and CDR2 SQIVND (reference sequence). As DNA, the CDR3 is TGTGCCAGTAGTATCCTCAGGGTCTTCAGCAATGAGCAGTTCTTC. This encodes CASSILRVFSNEQFF.

The chain has TRBV5-6 and TRBJ2-1, with 11 bases identical to TRBD2. The CDR3 consists of 16 residues. V gave up 0 bases and J gave up 10 bases; unmatched junction bases: 9. Per germline, CDR1 SGHDT and CDR2 YYEEEE. The CDR3 sequence is CASSLALAGGWKEQFF. CDR3 DNA: TGTGCCAGCAGCTTGGCCCTAGCGGGAGGTTGGAAGGAGCAGTTCTTC. Drawing the rest from reference TRBV5-6 and TRBJ2-1, the complete variable domain is DAGVTQSPTHLIKTRGQQVTLRCSPKSGHDTVSWYQQALGQGPQFIFQYYEEEERQRGNFPDRFSGHQFPNYSSELNVNALLLGDSALYLCASSLALAGGWKEQFFGPGTRLTVL.

This clone was observed a single time. This chain connects TRBV15 to TRBJ2-2; TRBD2 matches at 9 bases. Trimming at V came to 1 base and at J to 4 bases, leaving 4 bases not matched to a gene. Germline V gives CDR1 LNHNV, CDR2 YYDKDF (reference sequence). This CDR3 has 16 residues. CDR3: CATSRGLAVTTGELFF. The CDR3 nucleotides read TGTGCCACCAGCAGAGGACTAGCGGTTACCACCGGGGAGCTGTTTTTT.

The chain couples TRBV27 to TRBJ2-2; the match to TRBD1 covers 7 bases. The CDR3 runs 19 residues. Trimming at V came to 3 bases and at J to 6 bases, leaving 19 bases not matched to a gene. Germline CDR1 MNHEY, CDR2 SMNVEV (reference sequence). Written as DNA, the CDR3 is TGTGCCAGCAGTTTTCTCTTAGGGATTCCCGGGACAGTGTCCGGGGAGCTGTTTTTT. Translation: CASSFLLGIPGTVSGELFF.

J is TRBJ1-2 and V is TRBV16; no firm D call. V was shortened by 0 bases and J by 2 bases, with 10 bases between the two germline ends. The CDR3 contains 15 residues. Germline assignment: CDR1 KGHSY and CDR2 FQNENV. The CDR3 coding sequence is TGTGCCAGCAGCCAATCTTCCCCGGGGAACTATGGCTACACCTTC. This sequence encodes CASSQSSPGNYGYTF.

Here the CDR3 reads CASRPTGTGGLGEQYF. The CDR3 DNA is TGCGCCAGCAGGCCCACCGGGACAGGGGGCTTGGGCGAGCAGTACTTC. This chain links TRBV5-1 with TRBJ2-7; 12 nucleotides align to TRBD1. Trimming cost V 5 bases and J 6 bases; bases outside gene matches: 12. This CDR3 is 16 amino acids long. The germline V gene encodes CDR1 SGHRS and CDR2 YFSETQ. The full variable domain, rest sourced from reference TRBV5-1 and TRBJ2-7, is KAGVTQTPRYLIKTRGQQVTLSCSPISGHRSVSWYQQTPGQGLQFLFEYFSETQRNKGNFPGRFSGRQFSNSRSEMNVSTLELGDSALYLCASRPTGTGGLGEQYFGPGTRLTVT.

This sequence joins TRBV9 and TRBJ1-4; D is perhaps TRBD1 (5 bases). Trimming took 2 bases from V and 8 from J, leaving 13 bases between them. The CDR3 sequence is 14 residues long. The germline gives CDR1 SGDLS, CDR2 YYNGEE. The CDR3 region is CASSVGGWGEKLFF. The CDR3 DNA is TGTGCCAGCAGCGTCGGGGGGTGGGGAGAAAAACTGTTTTTT.